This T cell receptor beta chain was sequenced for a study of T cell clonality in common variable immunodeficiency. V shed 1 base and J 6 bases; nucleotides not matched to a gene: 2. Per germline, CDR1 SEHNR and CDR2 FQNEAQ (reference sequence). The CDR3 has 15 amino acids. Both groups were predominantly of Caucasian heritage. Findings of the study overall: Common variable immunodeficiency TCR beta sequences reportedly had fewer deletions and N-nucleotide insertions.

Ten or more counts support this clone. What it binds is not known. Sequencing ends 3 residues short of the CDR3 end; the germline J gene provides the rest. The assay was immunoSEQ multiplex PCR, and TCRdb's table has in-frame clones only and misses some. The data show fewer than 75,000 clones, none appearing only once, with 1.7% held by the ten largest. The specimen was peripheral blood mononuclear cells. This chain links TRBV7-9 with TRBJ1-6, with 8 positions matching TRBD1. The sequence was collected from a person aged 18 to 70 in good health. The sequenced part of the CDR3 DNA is TGTGCCAGCAGCTTAGGACAGGGGCGTAATTCACCC. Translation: CASSLGQGRNSP. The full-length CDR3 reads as CASSLGQGRNSPLHF.